This TCR beta chain came from a study of blood T cell repertoires in COVID-19. Across the whole study: PBMCs, B-cell-depleted T cells, or T cells were the source of the cDNA or gDNA that made up the material.

V lost 5 bases to trimming and J lost 6 bases; unmatched junction nucleotides: 4. The CDR3 is 13 residues long. CDR1 SGHAT and CDR2 FQNNGV come from the germline V gene. Produced via immunoSEQ multiplex PCR; TCRdb's table is partial and in-frame only. The sample carries roughly 500,000 clones, roughly 87% recorded once. This clonotype was sampled from a man between 18 and 29 years old with COVID-19, enrolled during active disease. Sequenced: peripheral blood. The rearrangement uses TRBV11-2 and TRBJ2-3; 8 bases line up with TRBD2. CDR3 sequence: CASSEGLVDTQYF. The CDR3 DNA sequence: TGTGCCAGCAGCGAGGGACTAGTGGATACGCAGTATTTT.